This T cell receptor (beta chain) is from a study of blood T cells in healthy people across ages. The CDR3 is 13 amino acids. Trimming cost V 7 bases and J 4 bases, with 14 bases left between them. From germline, CDR1 is DFQATT and CDR2 SNEGSKA (reference sequence). This clonotype was recorded a few times. PCR was performed a second time for about 7 to 12 cycles using a sample-barcoded 5' primer and a J-beta primer mix. The authors tagged each cDNA molecule using a template-switch adaptor with 12 random nucleotides. TCRdb used MiXCR to reprocess the 5' RACE reads, holding one entry per CDR3 protein. The sample holds around 650,000 distinct CDR3 sequences; less than 45% are singletons and the top ten take roughly 30%.

The rearrangement links TRBV20-1 to TRBJ2-1; tentatively, D is TRBD1 (7 bases). The material sequenced was blood. The receptor was isolated from a man aged 80 or over in good health. The CDR3 nucleotides are TGCAGTGGGGCGGGACAGCCGTACAATGAGCAGTTCTTC. Amino acid sequence: CSGAGQPYNEQFF.